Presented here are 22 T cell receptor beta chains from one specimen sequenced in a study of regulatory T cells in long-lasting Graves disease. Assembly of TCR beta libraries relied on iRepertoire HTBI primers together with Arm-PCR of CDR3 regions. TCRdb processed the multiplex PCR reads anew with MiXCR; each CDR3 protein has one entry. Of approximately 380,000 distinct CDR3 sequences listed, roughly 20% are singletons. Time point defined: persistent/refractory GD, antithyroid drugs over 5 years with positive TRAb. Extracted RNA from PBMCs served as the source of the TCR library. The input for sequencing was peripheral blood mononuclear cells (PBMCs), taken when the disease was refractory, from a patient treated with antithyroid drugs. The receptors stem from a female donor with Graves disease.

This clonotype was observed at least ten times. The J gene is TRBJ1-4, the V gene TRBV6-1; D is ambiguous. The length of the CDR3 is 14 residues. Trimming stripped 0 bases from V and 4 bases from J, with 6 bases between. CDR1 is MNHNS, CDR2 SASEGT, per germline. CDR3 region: CASSEAGGNEKLFF. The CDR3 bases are TGTGCCAGCAGTGAAGCGGGCGGTAATGAAAAACTGTTTTTT.

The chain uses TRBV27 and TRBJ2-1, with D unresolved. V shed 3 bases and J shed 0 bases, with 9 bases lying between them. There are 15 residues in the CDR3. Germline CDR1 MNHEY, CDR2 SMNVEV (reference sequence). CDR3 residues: CASSFIRSSYNEQFF. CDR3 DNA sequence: TGTGCCAGCAGTTTTATTAGAAGCTCCTACAATGAGCAGTTCTTC.

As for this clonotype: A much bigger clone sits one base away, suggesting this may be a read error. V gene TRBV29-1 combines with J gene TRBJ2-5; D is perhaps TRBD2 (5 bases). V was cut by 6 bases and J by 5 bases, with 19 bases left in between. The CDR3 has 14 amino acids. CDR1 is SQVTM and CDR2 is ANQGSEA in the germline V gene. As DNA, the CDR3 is TGCAGCGTGGTTAGGAGACTAAGCCACGAGACCCAGTACTTC. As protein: CSVVRRLSHETQYF. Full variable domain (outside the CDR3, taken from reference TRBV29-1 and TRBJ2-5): SAVISQKPSRDICQRGTSLTIQCQVDSQVTMMFWYRQQPGQSLTLIATANQGSEATYESGFVIDKFPISRPNLTFSTLTVSNMSPEDSSIYLCSVVRRLSHETQYFGPGTRLLVL.

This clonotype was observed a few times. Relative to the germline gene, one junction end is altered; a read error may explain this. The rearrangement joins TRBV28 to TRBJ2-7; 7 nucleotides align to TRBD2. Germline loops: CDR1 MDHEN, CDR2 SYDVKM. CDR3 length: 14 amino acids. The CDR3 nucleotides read TGTGCCAGCAGCCAAACGTCGACTAGCCACGAGCAGCACTTC. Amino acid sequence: CASSQTSTSHEQHF.

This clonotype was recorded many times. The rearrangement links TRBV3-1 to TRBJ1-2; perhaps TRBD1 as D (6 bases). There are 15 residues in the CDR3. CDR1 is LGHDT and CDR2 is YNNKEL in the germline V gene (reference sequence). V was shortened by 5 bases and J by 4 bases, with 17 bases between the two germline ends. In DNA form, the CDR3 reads TGTGCCAGCAGCTCCCGCAGGGGATCGCCCTATGGCTACACCTTC. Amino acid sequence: CASSSRRGSPYGYTF.

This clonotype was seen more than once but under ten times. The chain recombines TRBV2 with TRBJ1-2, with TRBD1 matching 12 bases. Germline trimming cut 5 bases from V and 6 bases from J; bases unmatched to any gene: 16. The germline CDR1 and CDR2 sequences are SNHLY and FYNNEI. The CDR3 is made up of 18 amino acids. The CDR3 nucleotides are TGTGCCAGCAGTCACCCCCTGGGACAGGGGGCCGGAATGGATGGCTACACCTTC. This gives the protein CASSHPLGQGAGMDGYTF.

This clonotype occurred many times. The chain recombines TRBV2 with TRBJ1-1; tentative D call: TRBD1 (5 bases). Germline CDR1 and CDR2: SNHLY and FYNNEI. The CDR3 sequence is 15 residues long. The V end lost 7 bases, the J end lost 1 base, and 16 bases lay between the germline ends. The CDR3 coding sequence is TGTGCCAGCACCAGGGACCGCGGTCGGAACACTGAAGCTTTCTTT. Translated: CASTRDRGRNTEAFF.

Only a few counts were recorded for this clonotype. The CDR3: CASSQIEGDTQYF. For the CDR3, the DNA is TGTGCCAGCAGTCAAATAGAAGGAGATACGCAGTATTTT. This sequence joins TRBV12-3 or TRBV12-4 and TRBJ2-3, with D unclear. Trimming shortened V by 5 bases and J by 5 bases, and 11 bases separated the two germline ends. CDR3 size: 13 residues.

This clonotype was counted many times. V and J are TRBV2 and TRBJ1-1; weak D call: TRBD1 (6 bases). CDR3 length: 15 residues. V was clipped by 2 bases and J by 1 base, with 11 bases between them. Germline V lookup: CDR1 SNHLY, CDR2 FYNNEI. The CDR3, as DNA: TGTGCCAGCAGTGAAATGAGGGGGGGGAACACTGAAGCTTTCTTT. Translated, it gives CASSEMRGGNTEAFF. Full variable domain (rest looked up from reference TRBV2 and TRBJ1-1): EPEVTQTPSHQVTQMGQEVILRCVPISNHLYFYWYRQILGQKVEFLVSFYNNEISEKSEIFDDQFSVERPDGSNFTLKIRSTKLEDSAMYFCASSEMRGGNTEAFFGQGTRLTVV.

The CDR3 loop is CAISESRVTSTEAFF. In nucleotides, the CDR3 is TGTGCCATCAGTGAGTCTCGGGTGACTTCGACTGAAGCTTTCTTT. This chain uses TRBV10-3 with TRBJ1-1; D gene ambiguous. With 0 bases removed from V and 5 bases from J, the gap between germline ends came to 13 bases. This CDR3 contains 15 residues. In germline, CDR1 is ENHRY, CDR2 SYGVKD.

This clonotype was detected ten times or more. The CDR3 bases are TGCAGTGCTAGAGATCCCGGGACAGGGTTCTACGAGCAGTACTTC. Encoded protein: CSARDPGTGFYEQYF. The V gene is TRBV20-1, the J gene TRBJ2-7; 9 positions match TRBD1. Germline V CDR1 and CDR2: DFQATT, SNEGSKA (reference sequence). The CDR3 covers 15 residues. V gave up 0 bases and J gave up 3 bases; unmatched junction bases: 6.

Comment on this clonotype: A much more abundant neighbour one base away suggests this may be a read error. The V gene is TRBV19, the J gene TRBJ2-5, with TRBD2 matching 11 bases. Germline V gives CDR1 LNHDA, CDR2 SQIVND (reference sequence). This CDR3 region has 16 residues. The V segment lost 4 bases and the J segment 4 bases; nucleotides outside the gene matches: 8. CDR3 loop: CASSKMWLAGGETQYF. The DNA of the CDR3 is TGTGCCAGTAGTAAAATGTGGCTAGCGGGAGGAGAGACCCAGTACTTC.

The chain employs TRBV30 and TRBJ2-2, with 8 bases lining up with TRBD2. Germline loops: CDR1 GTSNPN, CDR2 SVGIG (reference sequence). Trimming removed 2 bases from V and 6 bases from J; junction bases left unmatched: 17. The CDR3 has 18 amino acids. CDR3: CAWSMGLEVVVVPGELFF. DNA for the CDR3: TGTGCCTGGAGTATGGGACTAGAAGTAGTAGTTGTGCCCGGGGAGCTGTTTTTT. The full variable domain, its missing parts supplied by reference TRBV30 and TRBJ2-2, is SQTIHQWPATLVQPVGSPLSLECTVEGTSNPNLYWYRQAAGRGLQLLFYSVGIGQISSEVPQNLSASRPQDRQFILSSKKLLLSDSGFYLCAWSMGLEVVVVPGELFFGEGSRLTVL.

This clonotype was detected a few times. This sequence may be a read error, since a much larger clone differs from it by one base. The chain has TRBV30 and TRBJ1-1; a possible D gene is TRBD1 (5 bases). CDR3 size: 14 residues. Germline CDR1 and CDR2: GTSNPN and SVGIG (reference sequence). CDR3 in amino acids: CAWSVDRVNTDAFF. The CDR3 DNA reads TGTGCCTGGAGTGTAGACAGAGTGAACACTGATGCTTTCTTT.

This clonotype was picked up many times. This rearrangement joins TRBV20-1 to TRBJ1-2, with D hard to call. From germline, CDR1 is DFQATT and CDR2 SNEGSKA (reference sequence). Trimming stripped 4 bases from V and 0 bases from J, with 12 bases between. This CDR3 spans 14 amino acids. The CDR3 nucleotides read TGCAGTGCTACAGGAGGGCCTCCTAACTATGGCTACACCTTC. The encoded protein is CSATGGPPNYGYTF.

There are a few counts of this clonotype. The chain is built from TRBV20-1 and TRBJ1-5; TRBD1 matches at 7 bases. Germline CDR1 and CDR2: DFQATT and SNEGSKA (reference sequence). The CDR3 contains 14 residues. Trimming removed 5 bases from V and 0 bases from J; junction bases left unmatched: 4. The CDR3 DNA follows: TGCAGTGCTCACCAGGGGGATAGCAATCAGCCCCAGCATTTT. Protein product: CSAHQGDSNQPQHF.

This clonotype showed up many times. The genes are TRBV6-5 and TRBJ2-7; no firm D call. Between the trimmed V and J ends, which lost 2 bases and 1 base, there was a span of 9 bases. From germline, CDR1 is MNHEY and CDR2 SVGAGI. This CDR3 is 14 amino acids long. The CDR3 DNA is TGTGCCAGCAGTTACCCCGGGTCTTCCTACGAGCAGTACTTC. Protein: CASSYPGSSYEQYF.

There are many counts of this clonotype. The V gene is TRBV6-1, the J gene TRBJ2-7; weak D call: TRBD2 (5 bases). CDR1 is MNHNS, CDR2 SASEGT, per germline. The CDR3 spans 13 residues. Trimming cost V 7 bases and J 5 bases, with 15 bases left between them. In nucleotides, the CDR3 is TGTGCCAGCACGGCTAGCTGGGCCGACGAGCAGTACTTC. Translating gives CASTASWADEQYF.

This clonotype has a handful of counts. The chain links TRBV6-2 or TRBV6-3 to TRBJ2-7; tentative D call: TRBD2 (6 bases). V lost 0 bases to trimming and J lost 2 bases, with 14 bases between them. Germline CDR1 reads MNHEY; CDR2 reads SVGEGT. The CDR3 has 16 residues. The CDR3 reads CASSYSNSGRAYEQYF. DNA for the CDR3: TGTGCCAGCAGTTACTCGAATAGCGGTCGGGCCTACGAGCAGTACTTC.

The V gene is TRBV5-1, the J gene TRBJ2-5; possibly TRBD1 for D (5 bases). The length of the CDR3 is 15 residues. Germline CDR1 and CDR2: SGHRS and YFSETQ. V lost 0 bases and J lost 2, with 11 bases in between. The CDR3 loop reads CASSLGLPGQETQYF. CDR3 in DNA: TGCGCCAGCAGCTTGGGTCTACCAGGGCAAGAGACCCAGTACTTC.

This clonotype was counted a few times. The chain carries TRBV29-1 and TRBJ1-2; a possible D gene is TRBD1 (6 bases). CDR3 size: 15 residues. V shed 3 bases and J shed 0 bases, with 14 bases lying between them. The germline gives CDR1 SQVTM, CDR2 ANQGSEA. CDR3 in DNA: TGCAGCGTTGATACTTTCGGACAGCCTAACTATGGCTACACCTTC. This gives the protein CSVDTFGQPNYGYTF. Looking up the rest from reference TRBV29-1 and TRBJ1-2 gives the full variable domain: SAVISQKPSRDICQRGTSLTIQCQVDSQVTMMFWYRQQPGQSLTLIATANQGSEATYESGFVIDKFPISRPNLTFSTLTVSNMSPEDSSIYLCSVDTFGQPNYGYTFGSGTRLTVV.

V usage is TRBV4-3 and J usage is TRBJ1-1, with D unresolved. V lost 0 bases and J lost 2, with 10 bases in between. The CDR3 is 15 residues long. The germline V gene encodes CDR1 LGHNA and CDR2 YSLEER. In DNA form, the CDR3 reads TGCGCCAGCAGCCAAGATGGGAAAGGTAACACTGAAGCTTTCTTT. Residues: CASSQDGKGNTEAFF.